This T cell receptor (beta chain) was sequenced during a study of cytomegalovirus exposure and HLA in healthy donors. CDR1 is SGHVS, CDR2 FQNEAQ, per germline. The CDR3 length is 14 residues. Germline trimming cut 5 bases from V and 1 base from J; bases unmatched to any gene: 4. Regarding the study as a whole: Whilst most TCR sequences proved rare, a subset of public TCRs occurred across many donors. The authors enumerated 150 to 200 TCR beta chains as linked to cytomegalovirus.

The assay was immunoSEQ multiplex PCR, and TCRdb's table has in-frame clones only and misses some. The sample lists 130,000 to 150,000 clones, around 90% seen once, with roughly 6.5% in the top ten. Worth noting for this clone: Its target is not known.

This chain uses TRBV7-8 with TRBJ1-1, with 7 nucleotides matching TRBD1. The sample comprised PBMCs. This clonotype originated in a woman in her thirties in good health and CMV-seropositive. The chain's CDR3 is CASSPGTANTEAFF. DNA for the CDR3: TGTGCCAGCAGCCCAGGGACAGCGAACACTGAAGCTTTCTTT.